The 30 T cell receptor beta chains given below trace back to one sample, sequenced in a study of PD-1 blockade in classical Hodgkin lymphoma. The sample's time point: cycle 4 day 1 (C4D1), after less than 7 weeks of nivolumab. Each of the patients experienced relapse following autologous stem cell transplantation, and their brentuximab vedotin exposure differed. TCRdb keeps only in-frame clones here, not all; method: immunoSEQ multiplex PCR. The sample lists roughly 50,000 clones, around 90% seen once, with about 15% in the top ten. The sample in question was peripheral blood mononuclear cells (PBMCs), obtained before the fourth cycle of nivolumab. These receptors were taken from a human donor with classical Hodgkin lymphoma.

The chain links TRBV19 to TRBJ2-7; a possible D gene is TRBD2 (5 bases). CDR3 size: 13 residues. Trimming left V 7 bases short and J 5 bases short, with 15 bases between. The germline CDR1 and CDR2 sequences are LNHDA and SQIVND (reference sequence). The CDR3: CASTPGGRNEQYF. The CDR3 DNA reads TGTGCCAGTACCCCCGGAGGACGCAACGAGCAGTACTTC.

The J gene is TRBJ2-3, the V gene TRBV11-3, with 8 positions matching TRBD2. The trim removed 2 bases at V and 5 bases at J, leaving 21 bases unmatched. The germline V gene has CDR1 SGHNT and CDR2 YENEEA. The CDR3 totals 20 residues. The CDR3 coding sequence is TGTGCCAGCAGCTTACGCCGAGAGAGGCGCGGCGGGGGGAGGCTAGATACGCAGTATTTT. This encodes CASSLRRERRGGGRLDTQYF.

By share of the sample, this clone is medium-sized (0.01 to 0.1%). Within the sample, other DNA sequences also encode this same CDR3. This chain joins TRBV4-1 and TRBJ2-2; D is unresolved. V lost 1 base, J lost 6 bases, and 9 bases lay in between. This CDR3 is built from 14 residues. Per germline, CDR1 MGHRA and CDR2 YSYEKL. DNA for the CDR3: TGCGCCAGCAGCCAAGGAGGCGGTCCCGGGGAGCTGTTTTTT. Amino acid sequence: CASSQGGGPGELFF.

The chain combines TRBV27 with TRBJ2-3, with D possibly being TRBD1 or TRBD2 (5 bases each). The CDR3 is 13 amino acids. Germline lookup yields CDR1 MNHEY and CDR2 SMNVEV (reference sequence). The V end lost 4 bases, the J end lost 2 bases, and 7 bases lay between the germline ends. CDR3: CASSSGHTDTQYF. DNA of the CDR3: TGTGCCAGCAGTTCGGGGCACACAGATACGCAGTATTTT.

The CDR3 nucleotides are TGTGCCAGCAGCACCCCGGACATTTATGAGCAGTTCTTC. Protein: CASSTPDIYEQFF. The V gene is TRBV5-6, the J gene TRBJ2-1, with D possibly being TRBD1 (5 bases). V was pared by 4 bases and J by 8 bases, with 13 bases between. The length of the CDR3 is 13 residues. Germline lookup yields CDR1 SGHDT and CDR2 YYEEEE.

The genes are TRBV11-3 and TRBJ2-2; 7 nucleotides align to TRBD1. From germline, CDR1 is SGHNT and CDR2 YENEEA. The CDR3 runs to 17 residues. V shed 5 bases and J 2 bases; nucleotides not matched to a gene: 11. The CDR3 DNA is TGTGCCAGCAGCCACACTACAGGGGTCGGCAACACCGGGGAGCTGTTTTTT. Translated: CASSHTTGVGNTGELFF.

The chain joins TRBV23-1 to TRBJ1-2; no firm D call. TRBV23-1 is an ORF, and what it does is uncertain. This CDR3 spans 10 amino acids. The V gene lost 4 bases and the J gene lost 8 bases, with 5 bases spanning the gap. CDR3 protein: CASSPSGYTF. As DNA, the CDR3 is TGCGCCAGCAGTCCTTCAGGCTACACCTTC.

The chain combines TRBV5-5 with TRBJ1-2; 8 nucleotides match TRBD1. The CDR3 consists of 12 residues. CDR1 is SGHKS and CDR2 is YYEKEE in the germline V gene (reference sequence). After removal of 4 bases from V and 7 bases from J, the junction contained 3 bases not matched to a gene. CDR3 loop: CASSIDRGGYTF. CDR3 in DNA: TGTGCCAGCAGCATTGACAGGGGTGGCTACACCTTC.

This chain uses TRBV19 with TRBJ1-2, with 7 bases aligning to TRBD1. Germline CDR1 LNHDA, CDR2 SQIVND (reference sequence). This CDR3 has 18 amino acids. With 6 bases clipped from V and 6 bases from J, the junction kept 22 bases outside the gene matches. CDR3 protein: CASRSRNRSRDREDGYTF. As DNA, the CDR3 is TGTGCCAGTAGATCGCGGAATAGGAGCAGAGACAGGGAGGATGGCTACACCTTC.

V usage is TRBV19 and J usage is TRBJ2-3; no clear D. Trimming took off 3 bases at V and 6 bases at J, with 16 bases between the two ends. This CDR3 is built from 15 residues. The germline V gene has CDR1 LNHDA and CDR2 SQIVND (reference sequence). The CDR3 DNA follows: TGTGCCAGTAGTATCCCAGGCTGGGCGGTCGATACGCAGTATTTT. This translates into CASSIPGWAVDTQYF. Full variable domain (missing parts from reference TRBV19 and TRBJ2-3): DGGITQSPKYLFRKEGQNVTLSCEQNLNHDAMYWYRQDPGQGLRLIYYSQIVNDFQKGDIAEGYSVSREKKESFPLTVTSAQKNPTAFYLCASSIPGWAVDTQYFGPGTRLTVL.

The chain uses TRBV5-8 and TRBJ1-1; unclear D gene. The germline V gene encodes CDR1 SGHTS and CDR2 YDEGEE. The CDR3 is 12 residues long. Trimming stripped 4 bases from V and 9 bases from J, with 13 bases between. Written as DNA, the CDR3 is TGTGCCAGCAGCCAAGGACCCCAGCAAGCTTTCTTT. It codes for CASSQGPQQAFF.

Turning to this clone: Its ends do not fully match the called genes, so a read error is possible. The chain combines TRBV7-9 with TRBJ2-7, with D possibly TRBD2 on 6 matching bases. Germline lookup yields CDR1 SEHNR and CDR2 FQNEAQ (reference sequence). CDR3 length: 15 residues. The CDR3 reads CASSFIAVGETTTRF. The CDR3, as DNA: TGTGCCAGCAGCTTTATAGCGGTAGGGGAAACGACTACTCGGTTC. Full variable domain (outside the CDR3, taken from reference TRBV7-9 and TRBJ2-7): DTGVSQNPRHKITKRGQNVTFRCDPISEHNRLYWYRQTLGQGPEFLTYFQNEAQLEKSRLLSDRFSAERPKGSFSTLEIQRTEQGDSAMYLCASSFIAVGETTTRFGPGTRLTVT.

This clone was detected once. The chain employs TRBV6-1 and TRBJ1-5; D not certain. V was cut by 6 bases and J by 3 bases, with 15 bases left in between. Germline V gives CDR1 MNHNS, CDR2 SASEGT. The CDR3 is made up of 15 amino acids. Written as DNA, the CDR3 is TGTGCCAGCAGGCGAGCTCTTGATAACAATCAGCCCCAGCATTTT. Encoded protein: CASRRALDNNQPQHF.

The rearrangement uses TRBV5-6 and TRBJ2-7, with TRBD2 identical over 7 bases. The V segment lost 7 bases and the J segment 4 bases; nucleotides outside the gene matches: 2. Per germline, CDR1 SGHDT and CDR2 YYEEEE. This CDR3 is 11 amino acids long. The CDR3 DNA sequence: TGTGCCAGCCGGGGGGAGTACGAGCAGTACTTC. Translating it yields CASRGEYEQYF.

The gene calls are TRBV11-3 and TRBJ2-2; 8 nucleotides match TRBD2. Trimming removed 1 base from V and 6 bases from J; junction bases left unmatched: 7. CDR3 length equals 16 residues. Looked up from germline, CDR1 is SGHNT and CDR2 is YENEEA. CDR3: CASSLAGLGVPGELFF. In DNA form, the CDR3 reads TGTGCCAGCAGCTTAGCGGGACTAGGAGTCCCCGGGGAGCTGTTTTTT.

CDR3 in amino acids: CASSPGLAASNEQFF. DNA of the CDR3: TGCGCCAGCAGCCCGGGACTAGCGGCCTCCAATGAGCAGTTCTTC. The V and J genes are TRBV4-1 and TRBJ2-1, with 11 bases matching TRBD2. The trim removed 4 bases at V and 6 bases at J, leaving 5 bases unmatched. Germline lookup yields CDR1 MGHRA and CDR2 YSYEKL. There are 15 residues in the CDR3.

The gene calls are TRBV6-1 and TRBJ2-7, with 10 bases matching TRBD1. The J segment lost 3 bases and the V segment lost 4 bases, leaving 6 bases of the junction unmatched. CDR3 length: 15 residues. CDR1 is MNHNS and CDR2 is SASEGT in the germline V gene. CDR3 amino acids: CASSGPGQGHYEQYF. In nucleotides, the CDR3 is TGTGCCAGCAGTGGACCGGGACAGGGGCACTACGAGCAGTACTTC.

V and J are TRBV5-1 and TRBJ1-2; 10 positions match TRBD1. Germline lookup yields CDR1 SGHRS and CDR2 YFSETQ. CDR3 length: 17 amino acids. V was pared by 3 bases and J by 0 bases, with 8 bases of the junction left unmatched. The CDR3 bases are TGCGCCAGCAGCTACGGGACAGGGGAACTAGCTAACTATGGCTACACCTTC. This sequence encodes CASSYGTGELANYGYTF.

The chain carries TRBV12-5 and TRBJ2-5; perhaps TRBD1 as D (5 bases). Trimming cost V 0 bases and J 4 bases, with 15 bases left between them. The CDR3 is made up of 16 amino acids. Germline-derived CDR1 and CDR2 are LGHNT and FRNRAP. The CDR3 loop reads CASGLVLVGAIETQYF. CDR3 DNA: TGTGCTAGTGGTTTGGTCCTAGTTGGGGCAATAGAGACCCAGTACTTC.

CDR3 sequence: CASSLTRESTEEQYF. Here the CDR3 DNA reads TGTGCCAGCAGCTTAACGAGGGAATCGACGGAGGAGCAGTACTTC. The gene calls are TRBV11-3 and TRBJ2-7; maybe TRBD2 (5 bases). Germline loops: CDR1 SGHNT, CDR2 YENEEA. The CDR3 runs to 15 residues. Trimming pared 2 bases from V and 7 bases from J, leaving 18 bases between.

The V gene is TRBV6-1, the J gene TRBJ2-6, with D perhaps given as TRBD1 or TRBD2 (5 bases each). CDR3 length: 15 amino acids. The germline gives CDR1 MNHNS, CDR2 SASEGT. The V gene lost 10 bases and the J gene lost 2 bases, with 15 bases spanning the gap. The CDR3 DNA reads as TGTGCCACAGTCCGAGGGGATACTGGGGCCAACGTCCTGACTTTC. Residues: CATVRGDTGANVLTF.

This chain connects TRBV2 to TRBJ2-1; 7 bases line up with TRBD2. Per the germline V gene, CDR1 is SNHLY and CDR2 is FYNNEI. V lost 3 bases, J lost 9 bases, and 14 bases stayed unmatched. The length of the CDR3 is 16 residues. CDR3 in amino acids: CASSDWASGGGGEQFF. CDR3 nucleotides: TGTGCCAGCAGTGATTGGGCTAGCGGCGGGGGAGGTGAGCAGTTCTTC.

The chain is built from TRBV6-6 and TRBJ2-7, with TRBD1 matching 12 bases. Trimming at V came to 2 bases and at J to 5 bases, leaving 4 bases not matched to a gene. The CDR3 sequence is 15 residues long. From germline, CDR1 is MNHNY and CDR2 SVGAGI (reference sequence). The CDR3, as DNA: TGTGCCAGCAGTTACGCGGGACAGGGGGCCAACGAGCAGTACTTC. Protein product: CASSYAGQGANEQYF.

The CDR3 spells CASSPARGFGVTDTQYF. The CDR3 DNA reads TGTGCCAGCAGTCCAGCGAGGGGGTTCGGGGTCACAGATACGCAGTATTTT. V is TRBV28 and J is TRBJ2-3; TRBD1 is a possible D gene (6 bases). Per the germline V gene, CDR1 is MDHEN and CDR2 is SYDVKM. V shed 5 bases and J shed 2 bases, with 20 bases lying between them. The CDR3 extends over 17 amino acids.

V usage is TRBV4-1 and J usage is TRBJ2-7; D is ambiguous. The CDR3 runs 14 residues. Germline CDR1 is MGHRA and CDR2 is YSYEKL. Trimming stripped 4 bases from V and 2 bases from J, with 12 bases between. DNA for the CDR3: TGCGCCAGCAGCCGGACGCGGACCGCCTACGAGCAGTACTTC. It translates to CASSRTRTAYEQYF.

The chain carries TRBV6-1 and TRBJ2-7; D not certain. The CDR3 runs to 15 residues. V gave up 6 bases and J gave up 5 bases, with 20 bases separating them. Germline lookup yields CDR1 MNHNS and CDR2 SASEGT. The CDR3 DNA reads TGTGCCAGCAGCGAGGTAGGCCACTCCGAGGACGAGCAGTACTTC. It is translated as CASSEVGHSEDEQYF.

V is TRBV5-1 and J is TRBJ1-2; 10 nucleotides align to TRBD1. The V gene end was trimmed by 2 bases and the J gene end by 5 bases; junction bases not matched to a gene: 6. Germline V gene lookup returns CDR1 SGHRS and CDR2 YFSETQ. This CDR3 comprises 15 residues. The CDR3 reads CASSFSGQGGYGYTF. DNA of the CDR3: TGCGCCAGCAGCTTTTCAGGACAGGGGGGGTATGGCTACACCTTC. The whole variable domain, remainder taken from reference TRBV5-1 and TRBJ1-2, is KAGVTQTPRYLIKTRGQQVTLSCSPISGHRSVSWYQQTPGQGLQFLFEYFSETQRNKGNFPGRFSGRQFSNSRSEMNVSTLELGDSALYLCASSFSGQGGYGYTFGSGTRLTVV.

The chain is built from TRBV6-5 and TRBJ2-7, with unresolved D. Trimming removed 5 bases from V and 6 bases from J, with 17 bases in between. Germline CDR1 reads MNHEY; CDR2 reads SVGAGI. The CDR3 has 14 residues. CDR3 DNA sequence: TGTGCCAGCAGTCCTGACCTAGACCCCCCCGAGCAGTACTTC. Translating gives CASSPDLDPPEQYF.

This chain uses TRBV25-1 with TRBJ2-5, with D perhaps assigned TRBD1 or TRBD2 (5 bases each). The V gene's germline CDR1 is MGHDK and CDR2 SYGVNS. The CDR3 sequence is 13 residues long. Trimming cost V 7 bases and J 3 bases, with 12 bases left between them. CDR3 nucleotides: TGTGCCAGCAAGGGACCAAAGAAAGAGACCCAGTACTTC. Residues: CASKGPKKETQYF.

The chain combines TRBV11-3 with TRBJ1-1; D is perhaps TRBD1 (6 bases). The CDR3 sequence is 14 residues long. The V gene's germline CDR1 is SGHNT and CDR2 YENEEA. Between the trimmed V and J ends, which lost 4 bases and 3 bases, there was a span of 12 bases. Here the CDR3 DNA reads TGTGCCAGCAGCTCCCAGGGGAGATACACTGAAGCTTTCTTT. Protein: CASSSQGRYTEAFF. The full variable domain, with the rest looked up from reference TRBV11-3 and TRBJ1-1, is EAGVVQSPRYKIIEKKQPVAFWCNPISGHNTLYWYLQNLGQGPELLIRYENEEAVDDSQLPKDRFSAERLKGVDSTLKIQPAELGDSAVYLCASSSQGRYTEAFFGQGTRLTVV.